What follows describes a single T cell receptor (beta chain). The source of the sample is a study of T cells in Graves' hyperthyroidism and ophthalmopathy. Losses at the gene ends were 3 bases for V and 4 bases for J; bases not matched to a gene: 6. The CDR3 spans 15 residues. Germline lookup yields CDR1 LNHDA and CDR2 SQIVND (reference sequence). The TCR beta CDR3 regions underwent amplification using RNA transcripts as the source. First-round RT-PCR of the TCR CDR3 relied on the HTBI primer set. TCRdb redid the calling of the multiplex PCR reads with MiXCR, one entry per CDR3 protein. The profile covers about 760,000 distinct CDR3 sequences, with 35% appearing a single time and roughly 31% taken by the ten largest.

Sequences were obtained from blood. The clonotype originates from a woman in her thirties or forties with Graves' hyperthyroidism. V and J are TRBV19 and TRBJ1-1; 9 bases are a match to TRBD1. The CDR3 loop is CASSISGTGSTEAFF. The CDR3 DNA sequence: TGTGCCAGTAGTATTTCTGGGACAGGGTCCACTGAAGCTTTCTTT. The variable domain in full, completed from reference TRBV19 and TRBJ1-1, reads DGGITQSPKYLFRKEGQNVTLSCEQNLNHDAMYWYRQDPGQGLRLIYYSQIVNDFQKGDIAEGYSVSREKKESFPLTVTSAQKNPTAFYLCASSISGTGSTEAFFGQGTRLTVV.